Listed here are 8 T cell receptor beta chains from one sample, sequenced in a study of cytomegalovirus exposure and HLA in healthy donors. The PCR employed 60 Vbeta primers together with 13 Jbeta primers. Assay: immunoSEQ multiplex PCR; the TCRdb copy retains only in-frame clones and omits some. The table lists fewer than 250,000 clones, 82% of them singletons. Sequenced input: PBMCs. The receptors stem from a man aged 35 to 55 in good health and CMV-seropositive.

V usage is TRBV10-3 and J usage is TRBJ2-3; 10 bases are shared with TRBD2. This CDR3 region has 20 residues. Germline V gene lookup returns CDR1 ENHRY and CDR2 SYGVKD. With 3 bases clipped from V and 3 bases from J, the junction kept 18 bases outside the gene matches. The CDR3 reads CAISDQGLAGEGELTDTQYF. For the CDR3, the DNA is TGTGCCATCAGTGATCAGGGGCTAGCGGGAGAGGGAGAACTGACAGATACGCAGTATTTT.

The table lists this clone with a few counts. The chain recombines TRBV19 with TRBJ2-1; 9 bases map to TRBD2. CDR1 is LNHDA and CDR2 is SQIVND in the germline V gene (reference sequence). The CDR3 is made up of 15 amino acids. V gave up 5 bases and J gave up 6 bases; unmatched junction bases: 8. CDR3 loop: CASSPTGTSFNEQFF. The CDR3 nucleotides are TGTGCCAGTAGTCCCACCGGGACTAGCTTCAATGAGCAGTTCTTC.

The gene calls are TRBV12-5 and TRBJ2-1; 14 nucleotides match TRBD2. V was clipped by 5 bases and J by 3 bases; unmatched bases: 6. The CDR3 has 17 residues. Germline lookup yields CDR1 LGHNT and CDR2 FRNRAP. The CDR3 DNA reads TGTGCTAGTGGTCCGGGACTAGCGGGAGTTTTCTACAATGAGCAGTTCTTC. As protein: CASGPGLAGVFYNEQFF.

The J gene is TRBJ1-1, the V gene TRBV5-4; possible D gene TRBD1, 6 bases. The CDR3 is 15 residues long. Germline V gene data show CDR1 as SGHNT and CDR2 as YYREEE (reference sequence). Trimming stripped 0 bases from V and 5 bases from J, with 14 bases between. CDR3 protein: CASSLGGGAYTEAFF. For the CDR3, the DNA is TGTGCCAGCAGCTTGGGCGGGGGGGCTTATACTGAAGCTTTCTTT. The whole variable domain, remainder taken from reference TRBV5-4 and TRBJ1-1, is ETGVTQSPTHLIKTRGQQVTLRCSSQSGHNTVSWYQQALGQGPQFIFQYYREEENGRGNFPPRFSGLQFPNYSSELNVNALELDDSALYLCASSLGGGAYTEAFFGQGTRLTVV.

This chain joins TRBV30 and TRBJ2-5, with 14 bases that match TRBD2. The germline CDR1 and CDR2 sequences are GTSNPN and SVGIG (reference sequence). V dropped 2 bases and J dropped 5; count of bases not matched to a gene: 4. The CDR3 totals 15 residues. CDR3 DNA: TGTGCCTGGAGTCCGGGACTAGCGGGAGTTGAGACCCAGTACTTC. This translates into CAWSPGLAGVETQYF.

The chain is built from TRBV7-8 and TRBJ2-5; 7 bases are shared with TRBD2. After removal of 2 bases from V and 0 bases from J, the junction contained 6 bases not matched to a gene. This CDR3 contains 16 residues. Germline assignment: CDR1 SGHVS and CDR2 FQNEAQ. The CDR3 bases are TGTGCCAGCAGCTTAAGCGGGGAAATCGACCAAGAGACCCAGTACTTC. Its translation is CASSLSGEIDQETQYF.

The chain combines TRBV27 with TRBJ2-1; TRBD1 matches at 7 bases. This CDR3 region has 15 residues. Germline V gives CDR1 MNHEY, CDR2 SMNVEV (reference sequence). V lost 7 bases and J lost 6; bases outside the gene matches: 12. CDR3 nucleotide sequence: TGTGCCAGCAAGCGGACGGGACAGTCATCCAATGAGCAGTTCTTC. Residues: CASKRTGQSSNEQFF.

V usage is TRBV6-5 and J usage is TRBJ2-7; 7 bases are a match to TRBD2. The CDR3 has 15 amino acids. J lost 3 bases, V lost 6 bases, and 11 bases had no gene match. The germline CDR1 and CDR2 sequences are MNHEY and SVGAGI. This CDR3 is CASSLSGNQVYEQYF. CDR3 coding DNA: TGTGCCAGCAGCCTCAGCGGGAACCAGGTCTACGAGCAGTACTTC.